Reported below is one T cell receptor (beta chain). In germline, CDR1 is MDHEN, CDR2 SYDVKM. The CDR3 sequence is 17 residues long. Trimming removed 8 bases at V and 0 bases at J, with 20 bases between. The data originate from a study of blood T cell repertoires in COVID-19. TCRdb keeps only in-frame clones here, not all; method: immunoSEQ multiplex PCR. The table has under 250,000 clones, about 83% seen once; the top ten hold roughly 7.8%. Sequences were obtained from peripheral blood. The sequence was collected from a man aged 40-49 years with active or convalescent COVID-19. The J gene is TRBJ1-3, the V gene TRBV28; D is unresolved. As DNA, the CDR3 is TGTGCCAGCTTGAAGGCGGTACATATTTTCTCTGGAAACACCATATATTTT. Encoded protein: CASLKAVHIFSGNTIYF. The whole variable domain, remainder taken from reference TRBV28 and TRBJ1-3, is DVKVTQSSRYLVKRTGEKVFLECVQDMDHENMFWYRQDPGLGLRLIYFSYDVKMKEKGDIPEGYSVSREKKERFSLILESASTNQTSMYLCASLKAVHIFSGNTIYFGEGSWLTVV.